These T cell receptor beta chains were read from a single sample in a study of technical replicates of blood from several donors. Clones were sequenced by immunoSEQ multiplex PCR, and TCRdb holds only the in-frame ones, with some missing. This table holds over 50,000 clones, more than 75% found once. Material for sequencing was PBMCs. These receptors all stem from a human donor in good health. Some clones in this sample may be carry-over from other donors' samples. Both conserved end residues are part of each CDR3. The order of the fields is clone size, J gene, V gene, D gene, CDR3 protein, CDR3 DNA. D genes are given only for firm matches. Clone size is given for some rows only: seen once, a few or many times, or a class if the clone is expanded.

.,TRBJ2-2,TRBV9,TRBD1,CASSVGTATGELFF,TGTGCCAGCAGCGTGGGGACAGCTACCGGGGAGCTGTTTTTT
.,TRBJ1-1,TRBV6-1,.,CASRGWGENTEAFF,TGTGCCAGCAGGGGTTGGGGGGAGAACACTGAAGCTTTCTTT
.,TRBJ1-2,TRBV6-1,TRBD1,CASSALGTGTYGYTF,TGTGCCAGCAGTGCCCTCGGGACAGGGACCTATGGCTACACCTTC
.,TRBJ1-1,TRBV19,.,CASRHREPNTEAFF,TGTGCCAGTAGGCACAGGGAACCGAACACTGAAGCTTTCTTT
.,TRBJ1-4,TRBV19,TRBD1,CASSIGTGLNEKLFF,TGTGCCAGTAGTATAGGGACAGGGCTTAATGAAAAACTGTTTTTT
once,TRBJ1-6,TRBV6-5,.,CASSYSPPGSESPLHF,TGTGCCAGCAGTTACTCTCCCCCCGGCTCGGAGTCACCCCTCCACTTT
.,TRBJ1-5,TRBV2,TRBD1,CASRLQGHQPQHF,TGTGCCAGCAGATTACAGGGGCATCAGCCCCAGCATTTT
.,TRBJ1-1,TRBV30,.,CAWRRPEAFF,TGTGCCTGGAGGAGGCCTGAAGCTTTCTTT
.,TRBJ1-1,TRBV7-9,.,CASSPSPVNTEAFF,TGTGCCAGCAGCCCTAGTCCGGTGAACACTGAAGCTTTCTTT
once,TRBJ2-1,TRBV5-1,TRBD2,CASSLFRSSGSDEQFF,TGCGCCAGCAGCTTGTTTCGGTCTAGCGGGAGCGATGAGCAGTTCTTC
.,TRBJ2-7,TRBV21-1,.,CASSKEDRDLAGGSYEQYF,TGTGCCAGCAGCAAAGAGGACAGGGATCTAGCGGGAGGGTCCTACGAGCAGTACTTC
.,TRBJ2-7,TRBV5-1,TRBD1,CASSEITGTGYEQYF,TGCGCCAGCAGCGAGATAACCGGGACAGGGTACGAGCAGTACTTC
once,TRBJ2-5,TRBV7-2,TRBD1,CASSDRGERETQYF,TGTGCCAGCAGCGACAGGGGCGAGAGAGAGACCCAGTACTTC
.,TRBJ2-3,TRBV12-5,.,CASAGSGGPQYF,TGTGCTAGTGCCGGGAGCGGAGGGCCGCAGTATTTT
.,TRBJ2-2,TRBV5-1,.,CASRTISTGELFF,TGCGCCAGCAGGACAATTTCCACCGGGGAGCTGTTTTTT
once,TRBJ1-3,TRBV5-4,TRBD1,CASSTDRGSGNTIYF,TGTGCCAGCAGTACTGACAGGGGATCTGGAAACACCATATATTTT
few,TRBJ2-7,TRBV10-3,TRBD1,CAISVQGWEQYF,TGTGCCATCAGTGTACAGGGGTGGGAGCAGTACTTC
.,TRBJ1-2,TRBV6-1,.,CASSELQASYGYTF,TGTGCCAGCAGTGAACTACAGGCTTCCTATGGCTACACCTTC
once,TRBJ2-1,TRBV29-1,TRBD2,CSVESWTSGDNEQFF,TGCAGCGTTGAATCGTGGACTAGCGGGGATAATGAGCAGTTCTTC
.,TRBJ2-3,TRBV5-1,.,CASSLGIGVTDTQYF,TGCGCCAGCAGCTTGGGTATAGGGGTGACAGATACGCAGTATTTT
.,TRBJ2-7,TRBV4-1,TRBD2,CASSQLWTSGSGEQYF,TGCGCCAGCAGCCAACTCTGGACTAGCGGGAGTGGAGAGCAGTACTTC
.,TRBJ2-7,TRBV30,TRBD2,CAWGRAGEANEQYF,TGTGCCTGGGGAAGAGCGGGAGAGGCCAACGAGCAGTACTTC
.,TRBJ1-4,TRBV29-1,.,CSADRNEKLFF,TGCAGCGCCGACAGAAATGAAAAACTGTTTTTT
.,TRBJ1-3,TRBV6-1,.,CASGSGTSGNTIYF,TGTGCCAGCGGGTCGGGAACCTCTGGAAACACCATATATTTT
.,TRBJ2-7,TRBV4-1,TRBD1,CASRLDRDGYEQYF,TGCGCCAGCAGGCTGGACAGGGATGGCTACGAGCAGTACTTC
.,TRBJ2-7,TRBV7-2,.,CASSPSPSYEQYF,TGTGCCAGCAGCCCCTCCCCCTCCTACGAGCAGTACTTC
few,TRBJ1-2,TRBV27,.,CASSSSGFDYGYTF,TGTGCCAGCAGCAGCTCGGGGTTTGACTATGGCTACACCTTC
.,TRBJ1-2,TRBV7-9,TRBD1,CASRQPQGDYGYTF,TGTGCCAGCAGACAGCCACAGGGGGACTATGGCTACACCTTC
.,TRBJ2-6,TRBV4-3,TRBD1,CASSQDGTGTSGANVLTF,TGCGCCAGCAGCCAAGATGGGACAGGGACTTCCGGGGCCAACGTCCTGACTTTC
.,TRBJ2-1,TRBV12-5,TRBD2,CASGLAGAAAEQFF,TGTGCTAGTGGTCTAGCGGGGGCCGCCGCTGAGCAGTTCTTC
few,TRBJ2-7,TRBV4-2,TRBD2,CASSQEGGESYEQYF,TGTGCCAGCAGCCAAGAGGGGGGGGAGTCCTACGAGCAGTACTTC
once,TRBJ2-5,TRBV11-2,.,CASSFSAGPQETQYF,TGTGCCAGCAGCTTTTCTGCGGGTCCGCAAGAGACCCAGTACTTC
.,TRBJ1-4,TRBV27,.,CASSRSSAGGEKLFF,TGTGCCAGCAGTAGATCCTCGGCGGGGGGTGAAAAACTGTTTTTT
once,TRBJ2-7,TRBV18,.,CASSPAQGREGQYF,TGTGCCAGCTCCCCCGCTCAGGGGAGAGAAGGGCAGTACTTC
.,TRBJ1-5,TRBV10-3,.,CAINPGEGQPQHF,TGTGCCATCAACCCGGGTGAAGGTCAGCCCCAGCATTTT
.,TRBJ1-1,TRBV2,.,CASSVAGKAGAFF,TGTGCCAGCAGTGTGGCGGGTAAGGCGGGGGCTTTCTTT
.,TRBJ2-3,TRBV4-3,.,CASSQDGVLTDTQYF,TGCGCCAGCAGCCAAGACGGAGTCCTCACAGATACGCAGTATTTT
.,TRBJ2-7,TRBV7-9,TRBD2,CASSSRGLGGSYEQYF,TGTGCCAGCAGCTCAAGAGGACTAGGTGGGTCCTACGAGCAGTACTTC
.,TRBJ1-6,TRBV5-4,TRBD1,CASRSGQGGSPLHF,TGTGCCAGCAGATCCGGACAGGGGGGATCACCCCTCCACTTT
.,TRBJ2-3,TRBV7-3,TRBD1,CASRQGQGWADTQYF,TGTGCCAGCAGGCAAGGACAGGGATGGGCAGATACGCAGTATTTT
.,TRBJ1-2,TRBV6-6,TRBD1,CASRGTGVKRGYTF,TGTGCCAGCAGAGGGACAGGGGTCAAGCGTGGCTACACCTTC
.,TRBJ2-3,TRBV6-4,.,CASSQAETDTQYF,TGTGCCAGCAGTCAGGCCGAAACAGATACGCAGTATTTT
few,TRBJ2-1,TRBV5-4,.,CASSLTVYNEQFF,TGTGCCAGCAGCTTGACAGTCTACAATGAGCAGTTCTTC
.,TRBJ1-3,TRBV5-1,.,CASAAGVIGNTIYF,TGCGCCAGCGCAGCCGGGGTTATTGGAAACACCATATATTTT
once,TRBJ2-1,TRBV11-1,TRBD1,CASSSRGAGGEQFF,TGTGCCAGCAGCTCAAGGGGCGCAGGGGGCGAGCAGTTCTTC
.,TRBJ1-5,TRBV7-3,.,CASSSARDSEKPQHF,TGTGCCAGCAGCTCTGCCCGGGACTCTGAAAAGCCCCAGCATTTT
.,TRBJ2-7,TRBV29-1,TRBD1,CSILTGMDYEQYF,TGCAGCATATTGACAGGGATGGACTACGAGCAGTACTTC
.,TRBJ2-2,TRBV30,.,CAWSHQGTGELFF,TGTGCCTGGAGCCACCAGGGAACCGGGGAGCTGTTTTTT
once,TRBJ2-5,TRBV19,TRBD2,CASNSGRAQETQYF,TGTGCCAGTAACAGCGGGAGGGCCCAAGAGACCCAGTACTTC
.,TRBJ2-7,TRBV7-2,.,CASNNPGFDEQYF,TGTGCCAGCAACAATCCCGGGTTTGACGAGCAGTACTTC
.,TRBJ1-1,TRBV2,.,CASSLSEETEAFF,TGTGCCAGCAGCCTGAGCGAAGAGACTGAAGCTTTCTTT
.,TRBJ1-2,TRBV5-3,.,CARSLVYPGEGGYTF,TGTGCCAGAAGCTTGGTTTATCCGGGGGAGGGTGGCTACACCTTC